The 20 T cell receptor beta chains listed next were all sequenced from one sample in a study of T-cell memory formation after mild COVID-19. TCRdb passed the 5' RACE reads through MiXCR, listing each CDR3 protein once. Of roughly 240,000 distinct CDR3 sequences listed, 15% are singletons. The sample consisted of PBMCs or a T cell subset sorted from them (not recorded which). These receptors all stem from an adult woman who had mild COVID-19 (a few samples of this study predate the infection). Cell type and time point are not known.

This clonotype has a handful of counts. The rearrangement joins TRBV5-8 to TRBJ2-3; 15 bases align to TRBD2. The CDR3 spans 16 residues. V shed 4 bases and J 6 bases; nucleotides not matched to a gene: 6. Germline V gene lookup returns CDR1 SGHTS and CDR2 YDEGEE. Here the CDR3 DNA reads TGTGCCAGCAGCCCGGGACTAGCGGGGGGTCTGGATACGCAGTATTTT. It codes for CASSPGLAGGLDTQYF.

This CDR3 reads CAWSVSPSSAPGEKLFF. The CDR3, as DNA: TGTGCCTGGAGTGTTTCCCCCTCGTCCGCCCCGGGAGAAAAACTGTTTTTT. V and J are TRBV30 and TRBJ1-4; D is undetermined. The CDR3 contains 17 residues. Germline CDR1 and CDR2: GTSNPN and SVGIG (reference sequence). The V end was cut by 0 bases, the J end by 8 bases, with 22 bases between.

The table lists this clonotype with a few counts. J is TRBJ2-1 and V is TRBV27; D possibly uses TRBD1 or TRBD2 (6 bases each). This CDR3 has 13 residues. The V and J ends lost 2 bases and 9 bases respectively, with 11 bases between them. Germline lookup yields CDR1 MNHEY and CDR2 SMNVEV (reference sequence). The CDR3 sequence is CASSLQGGREQFF. The CDR3 DNA reads TGTGCCAGCAGTTTACAAGGGGGGCGTGAGCAGTTCTTC.

This clonotype was recorded a few times. The chain employs TRBV6-1 and TRBJ2-3; TRBD2 matches at 8 bases. CDR3 size: 16 residues. J lost 2 bases, V lost 5 bases, and 9 bases had no gene match. The germline gives CDR1 MNHNS, CDR2 SASEGT. CDR3 protein: CASSNIAGRVTDTQYF. DNA for the CDR3: TGTGCCAGCAGTAATATAGCGGGAAGGGTCACAGATACGCAGTATTTT.

The chain links TRBV12-3 or TRBV12-4 to TRBJ1-5; D perhaps matches TRBD1 (5 bases). The CDR3 totals 17 residues. V shed 5 bases and J shed 7 bases, with 24 bases lying between them. CDR3 region: CASSPQTLQVLGQPQHF. For the CDR3, the DNA is TGTGCCAGCAGTCCTCAGACGTTACAGGTCTTAGGCCAGCCCCAGCATTTT.

This clonotype was picked up many times. V gene TRBV12-3 or TRBV12-4 combines with J gene TRBJ1-5; no clear D. The V end lost 5 bases, the J end lost 2 bases, and 10 bases lay between the germline ends. The CDR3 covers 14 residues. The CDR3 loop reads CASSPQLGNQPQHF. DNA of the CDR3: TGTGCCAGCAGTCCTCAGTTGGGCAATCAGCCCCAGCATTTT.

The chain has TRBV5-6 and TRBJ2-1; 8 bases agree with TRBD1. The trim removed 5 bases at V and 9 bases at J, leaving 7 bases unmatched. Germline-derived CDR1 and CDR2 are SGHDT and YYEEEE. CDR3 length: 13 residues. The CDR3 is CASREDRVGEQFF. The CDR3 DNA reads as TGTGCCAGCAGAGAGGACAGGGTTGGTGAGCAGTTCTTC.

This clonotype was picked up many times. V is TRBV5-1 and J is TRBJ1-6, with a possible D match to TRBD1 (5 bases). V was pared by 0 bases and J by 6 bases, with 10 bases between. This CDR3 region has 15 residues. Germline lookup yields CDR1 SGHRS and CDR2 YFSETQ. The CDR3 DNA sequence: TGCGCCAGCAGCTTGGGGCAGGGAACTAATTCACCCCTCCACTTT. The encoded protein is CASSLGQGTNSPLHF.

The gene calls are TRBV24-1 and TRBJ2-7; a weak D match, TRBD1 (5 bases). V lost 5 bases and J 4 bases, leaving 11 bases between the germline ends. This CDR3 is built from 13 residues. CDR1 KGHDR and CDR2 SFDVKD come from the germline V gene. CDR3 residues: CATSGQPPYEQYF. The CDR3 region has the DNA TGTGCCACCAGTGGACAGCCGCCTTACGAGCAGTACTTC.

The chain is built from TRBV4-1 and TRBJ2-1; D not resolved. Trimming removed 1 base from V and 1 base from J, with 11 bases in between. The CDR3 is 16 amino acids. Germline CDR1 MGHRA, CDR2 YSYEKL. The CDR3 region has the DNA TGCGCCAGCAGCCAAGTGGATATCCTGTCCTACAATGAGCAGTTCTTC. It yields the protein CASSQVDILSYNEQFF.

This sequence joins TRBV7-2 and TRBJ2-7; 8 bases are a match to TRBD2. CDR3 length: 15 amino acids. The junction had 6 bases not matched to a gene; V was cut back by 2 bases and J by 3 bases. Germline CDR1 and CDR2: SGHTA and FQGNSA. CDR3 loop: CASSLTGGPRYEQYF. The CDR3 DNA follows: TGTGCCAGCAGCTTAACGGGAGGGCCTCGCTACGAGCAGTACTTC.

There are a few counts of this clonotype. J is TRBJ2-3 and V is TRBV12-5, with 14 bases lining up with TRBD2. CDR3 length equals 16 residues. Looked up from germline, CDR1 is LGHNT and CDR2 is FRNRAP. After removal of 5 bases from V and 4 bases from J, the junction contained 5 bases not matched to a gene. The CDR3 DNA sequence: TGTGCTAGTGGTCCCGGGACTAGCGGGAGCGCAGATACGCAGTATTTT. It codes for CASGPGTSGSADTQYF.

This clonotype was counted ten times or more. The chain is built from TRBV7-8 and TRBJ2-2; D remains unclear. The V gene lost 4 bases and the J gene lost 3 bases, with 3 bases spanning the gap. Germline loops: CDR1 SGHVS, CDR2 FQNEAQ. The CDR3 is made up of 12 amino acids. CDR3 DNA: TGTGCCAGCAGCTCCCACACCGGGGAGCTGTTTTTT. This encodes CASSSHTGELFF.

The gene calls are TRBV12-3 or TRBV12-4 and TRBJ2-1; D possibly corresponds to TRBD2 (7 bases). The length of the CDR3 is 16 residues. Trimming left V 7 bases short and J 4 bases short, with 20 bases between. The CDR3 loop reads CASTTGQGGAYNEQFF. DNA of the CDR3: TGTGCCAGCACCACCGGGCAAGGGGGGGCATACAATGAGCAGTTCTTC.

This clonotype was picked up many times. This rearrangement joins TRBV7-9 to TRBJ2-3, with D unclear. Germline CDR1 SEHNR, CDR2 FQNEAQ (reference sequence). The CDR3 has 13 residues. V shed 5 bases and J shed 2 bases, with 8 bases lying between them. The CDR3 sequence is CASSPRVTDTQYF. The DNA of the CDR3 is TGTGCCAGCAGCCCCCGGGTCACAGATACGCAGTATTTT.

This clonotype has just a few counts. The CDR3 loop is CASSRPPDSNTEAFF. In nucleotides, the CDR3 is TGTGCCAGCAGCCGACCACCGGACTCGAACACTGAAGCTTTCTTT. The V call is TRBV27, the J call TRBJ1-1; D remains ambiguous. The CDR3 extends over 15 amino acids. Germline V gene lookup returns CDR1 MNHEY and CDR2 SMNVEV (reference sequence). Trimming stripped 6 bases from V and 1 base from J, with 15 bases between.

This clonotype appeared a few times. The chain links TRBV5-1 to TRBJ2-3; D possibly uses TRBD1 or TRBD2 (5 bases each). This CDR3 region has 13 residues. Deletions cut 2 bases from V and 4 bases from J, with 8 bases between. Looked up from germline, CDR1 is SGHRS and CDR2 is YFSETQ. The CDR3 is CASSLRDADTQYF. CDR3 bases: TGCGCCAGCAGCTTAAGGGACGCAGATACGCAGTATTTT.

There are many counts of this clonotype. As DNA, the CDR3 is TGTGCCAGCAGCTTAGGTAGGCTCCTTAGCGGCCCTCTAGGGAATGAGCAGTTCTTC. The encoded protein is CASSLGRLLSGPLGNEQFF. The rearrangement links TRBV11-2 to TRBJ2-1; TRBD2 is a possible D gene (6 bases). The germline V gene has CDR1 SGHAT and CDR2 FQNNGV. There are 19 residues in the CDR3. V lost 1 base to trimming and J lost 7 bases, with 26 bases between them.

The chain couples TRBV11-2 to TRBJ2-5; 7 bases fit TRBD2. V lost 2 bases, J lost 1 base, and 4 bases stayed unmatched. This CDR3 comprises 15 residues. Germline values: CDR1 SGHAT, CDR2 FQNNGV. The CDR3, as DNA: TGTGCCAGCAGCTTAAGGGGACTACTCCAAGAGACCCAGTACTTC. Its translation is CASSLRGLLQETQYF. Based on the CDR3 plus reference TRBV11-2 and TRBJ2-5, the full variable domain is EAGVAQSPRYKIIEKRQSVAFWCNPISGHATLYWYQQILGQGPKLLIQFQNNGVVDDSQLPKDRFSAERLKGVDSTLKIQPAKLEDSAVYLCASSLRGLLQETQYFGPGTRLLVL.

This rearrangement joins TRBV11-2 to TRBJ2-1; tentative D call: TRBD1 (6 bases). V shed 1 base and J shed 4 bases, with 14 bases lying between them. This CDR3 has 16 amino acids. Germline-derived CDR1 and CDR2 are SGHAT and FQNNGV. CDR3 amino acids: CASSLADRRDYNEQFF. The CDR3 DNA reads TGTGCCAGCAGCTTAGCTGACAGGAGAGATTACAATGAGCAGTTCTTC.